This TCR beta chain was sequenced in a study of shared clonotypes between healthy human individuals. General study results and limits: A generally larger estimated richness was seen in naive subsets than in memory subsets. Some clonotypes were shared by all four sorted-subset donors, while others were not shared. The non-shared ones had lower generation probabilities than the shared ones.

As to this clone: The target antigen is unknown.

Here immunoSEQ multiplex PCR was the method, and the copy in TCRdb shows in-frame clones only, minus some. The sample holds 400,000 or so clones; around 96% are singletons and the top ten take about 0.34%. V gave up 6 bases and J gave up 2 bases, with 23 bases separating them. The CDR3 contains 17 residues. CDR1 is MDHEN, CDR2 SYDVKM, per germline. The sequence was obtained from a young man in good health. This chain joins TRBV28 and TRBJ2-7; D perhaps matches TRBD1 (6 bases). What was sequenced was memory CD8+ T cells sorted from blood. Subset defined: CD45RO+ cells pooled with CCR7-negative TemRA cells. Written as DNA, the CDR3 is TGTGCCAGCAGGCCTACAGGTGGGGGCGGTAAGGCCTACGAGCAGTACTTC. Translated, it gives CASRPTGGGGKAYEQYF.